A selection of T cell receptor beta chains follows, all from one sample in a study of blood T cell repertoires in COVID-19. The method was immunoSEQ multiplex PCR; TCRdb's version includes in-frame clones alone and lacks a portion of them. The sample has about 170,000 clones, just under 85% seen once; the top ten hold under 8.5%. Sequencing used peripheral blood. These receptors all stem from a man between 40 and 49 years old who had recovered from COVID-19. Both conserved end residues are part of each CDR3. A D gene is named only where the DNA matches it firmly. Not every row has a clone size; where given, it reads once, few, many or a size class.

-	TRBJ1-6	TRBV19	-	TGTGCCAGTACCATGGGGGGGGGCCTTAATTCACCCCTCCACTTT	CASTMGGGLNSPLHF
-	TRBJ1-1	TRBV2	-	TGTGCCAGCAGGTTCGCGGGGGACGAGAAAGCTTTCTTT	CASRFAGDEKAFF
-	TRBJ2-4	TRBV7-2	-	TGTGCCAGCAGCTTAAAGGCGGGTCGGGACATTCAGTACTTC	CASSLKAGRDIQYF
-	TRBJ1-5	TRBV7-2	TRBD1	TGTGCCAGCAGTGACCGGGACAGGCGCTTGGGAGGGACCCAGCATTTT	CASSDRDRRLGGTQHF
-	TRBJ2-1	TRBV7-6	TRBD2	TGTGCCAGCAGTCCTAACACCTTTCTAGCGGGAGGGCACAATGAGCAGTTCTTC	CASSPNTFLAGGHNEQFF
-	TRBJ1-4	TRBV5-6	-	TGTGCCAGCAGCGGACTGAGCGAAAAACTGTTTTTT	CASSGLSEKLFF
-	TRBJ1-2	TRBV5-4	TRBD1	TGTGCCAGCAGCTTGATGGGGACAGCCGGTCACTATGGCTACACCTTC	CASSLMGTAGHYGYTF
few	TRBJ2-2	TRBV6-5	TRBD1	TGTGCCAGCAGTTCAGGGGGCGCGGGCACCGGGGAGCTGTTTTTT	CASSSGGAGTGELFF
-	TRBJ2-1	TRBV29-1	-	TGCAGCGCGGCTTCCGGAGGGAATGAGCAGTTCTTC	CSAASGGNEQFF
-	TRBJ2-7	TRBV2	-	TGTGCCAGCAGGGGACATACCTACGAGCAGTACTTC	CASRGHTYEQYF
-	TRBJ1-2	TRBV6-5	-	TGTGCCAGCACCAACGTCGAAAGCTCTAACTATGGCTACACCTTC	CASTNVESSNYGYTF
-	TRBJ2-3	TRBV7-6	-	TGTGCCAGCAGCCCTGACGGGGCAGATACGCAGTATTTT	CASSPDGADTQYF
-	TRBJ2-1	TRBV9	TRBD2	TGTGCCAGCAGCCGGGGAGGGGTGGCAACCTACAATGAGCAGTTCTTC	CASSRGGVATYNEQFF
-	TRBJ2-7	TRBV28	-	TGTGCCAGCAGTTCCCCCAACCAGTACGAGCAGTACTTC	CASSSPNQYEQYF
-	TRBJ1-1	TRBV12-3/TRBV12-4	-	TGTGCCAGCAGTTTGGAGGAAGCTTTCTTT	CASSLEEAFF
once	TRBJ1-4	TRBV6-5	-	TGTGCCAGCAGGATGGGGCCGGATGAAAAACTGTTTTTT	CASRMGPDEKLFF
-	TRBJ1-3	TRBV30	-	TGTGCCTGGAGTTTGGGGCTTGGTGGAAACACCATATATTTT	CAWSLGLGGNTIYF
-	TRBJ1-2	TRBV11-3	-	TGTGCCAGCAGCTCCCTCGGGGGGGTTGGCTACACCTTC	CASSSLGGVGYTF
-	TRBJ2-3	TRBV4-1	-	TGCGCCAGCAGCCAAGAAGGCAGGTCCACGCAGTATTTT	CASSQEGRSTQYF
few	TRBJ2-5	TRBV4-2	-	TGTGCCAGCAGCCAATTCCACGGGGGAGAGACCCAGTACTTC	CASSQFHGGETQYF
-	TRBJ1-1	TRBV19	TRBD1	TGTGCCAGTAGTATCCGACAGGGATACACTGAAGCTTTCTTT	CASSIRQGYTEAFF
-	TRBJ2-2	TRBV9	TRBD2	TGTGCCAGCAGCCCCCGGACTAGCACCGGGGAGCTGTTTTTT	CASSPRTSTGELFF
-	TRBJ1-2	TRBV7-9	-	TGTGCCAGCAGCTTACCGGTTAACTATGGCTACACCTTC	CASSLPVNYGYTF
-	TRBJ1-3	TRBV6-6	-	TGTGCCAGCAGTTACGGATCGCGGGTATCGGGAAACACCATATATTTT	CASSYGSRVSGNTIYF
-	TRBJ2-1	TRBV30	-	TGTGCCTGGAGCCGGGGACATTACTCCTACAATGAGCAGTTCTTC	CAWSRGHYSYNEQFF
-	TRBJ2-1	TRBV6-5	TRBD2	TGTGCCAGCAGTTACTCCACACTAGCGGGAAATAATGAGCAGTTCTTC	CASSYSTLAGNNEQFF
-	TRBJ2-1	TRBV28	-	TGTGCCAGCAGTTTTCTTCTCGGTGAGCAGTTCTTC	CASSFLLGEQFF
-	TRBJ2-1	TRBV4-2	-	TGTGCCAGCAGCCAAGAGCTAGGGCAGGGCAATGAGCAGTTCTTC	CASSQELGQGNEQFF
once	TRBJ1-4	TRBV28	TRBD1	TGTGCCAGCAGTTTTTTAGGACAGGGCGGGGAAAAACTGTTTTTT	CASSFLGQGGEKLFF
few	TRBJ1-4	TRBV5-1	-	TGCGCCAGCAGCTTGGAAGTCGGTGGTGCTAATGAAAAACTGTTTTTT	CASSLEVGGANEKLFF
-	TRBJ2-7	TRBV20-1	-	TGCAGTGCTAGTGGTAGTACCTATAGCTCCTACGAGCAGTACTTC	CSASGSTYSSYEQYF
many	TRBJ2-1	TRBV7-9	-	TGTGCCGGTGGTCCTCCGGGAAATGAGCAGTTCTTC	CAGGPPGNEQFF